This T cell receptor beta chain was sequenced for a study of T cell repertoires in cytomegalovirus infection. Whole-study context: Evidence of both CMV infection and a matching HLA type came from public TCR beta signatures.

General study results and limits: In two of eight donors, the top clonotype was HLA-C-restricted CMV-specific. The cumulative frequency of public TCR beta families identified carriers of CMV plus the relevant HLA.

The CDR3 consists of 14 residues. V lost 1 base to trimming and J lost 7 bases, with 13 bases between them. The germline gives CDR1 SEHNR, CDR2 FQNEAQ (reference sequence). TCRdb re-analysed the reads in MiXCR, keeping a single row per CDR3 protein. The sample carries 150,000 to 200,000 distinct CDR3 sequences, roughly a fifth recorded once. About this clonotype: As yet, its antigen is unknown.

The receptor's source is a human donor in good health (CMV status not recorded). Some clones in this sample may be carry-over from other donors' samples. V usage is TRBV7-9 and J usage is TRBJ1-2, with D perhaps matching TRBD1 (5 bases). Sequenced sample: PBMCs. CDR3 amino acids: CASSLVQVPGGYTF. The CDR3 DNA sequence: TGTGCCAGCAGCTTAGTACAGGTCCCTGGTGGCTACACCTTC.